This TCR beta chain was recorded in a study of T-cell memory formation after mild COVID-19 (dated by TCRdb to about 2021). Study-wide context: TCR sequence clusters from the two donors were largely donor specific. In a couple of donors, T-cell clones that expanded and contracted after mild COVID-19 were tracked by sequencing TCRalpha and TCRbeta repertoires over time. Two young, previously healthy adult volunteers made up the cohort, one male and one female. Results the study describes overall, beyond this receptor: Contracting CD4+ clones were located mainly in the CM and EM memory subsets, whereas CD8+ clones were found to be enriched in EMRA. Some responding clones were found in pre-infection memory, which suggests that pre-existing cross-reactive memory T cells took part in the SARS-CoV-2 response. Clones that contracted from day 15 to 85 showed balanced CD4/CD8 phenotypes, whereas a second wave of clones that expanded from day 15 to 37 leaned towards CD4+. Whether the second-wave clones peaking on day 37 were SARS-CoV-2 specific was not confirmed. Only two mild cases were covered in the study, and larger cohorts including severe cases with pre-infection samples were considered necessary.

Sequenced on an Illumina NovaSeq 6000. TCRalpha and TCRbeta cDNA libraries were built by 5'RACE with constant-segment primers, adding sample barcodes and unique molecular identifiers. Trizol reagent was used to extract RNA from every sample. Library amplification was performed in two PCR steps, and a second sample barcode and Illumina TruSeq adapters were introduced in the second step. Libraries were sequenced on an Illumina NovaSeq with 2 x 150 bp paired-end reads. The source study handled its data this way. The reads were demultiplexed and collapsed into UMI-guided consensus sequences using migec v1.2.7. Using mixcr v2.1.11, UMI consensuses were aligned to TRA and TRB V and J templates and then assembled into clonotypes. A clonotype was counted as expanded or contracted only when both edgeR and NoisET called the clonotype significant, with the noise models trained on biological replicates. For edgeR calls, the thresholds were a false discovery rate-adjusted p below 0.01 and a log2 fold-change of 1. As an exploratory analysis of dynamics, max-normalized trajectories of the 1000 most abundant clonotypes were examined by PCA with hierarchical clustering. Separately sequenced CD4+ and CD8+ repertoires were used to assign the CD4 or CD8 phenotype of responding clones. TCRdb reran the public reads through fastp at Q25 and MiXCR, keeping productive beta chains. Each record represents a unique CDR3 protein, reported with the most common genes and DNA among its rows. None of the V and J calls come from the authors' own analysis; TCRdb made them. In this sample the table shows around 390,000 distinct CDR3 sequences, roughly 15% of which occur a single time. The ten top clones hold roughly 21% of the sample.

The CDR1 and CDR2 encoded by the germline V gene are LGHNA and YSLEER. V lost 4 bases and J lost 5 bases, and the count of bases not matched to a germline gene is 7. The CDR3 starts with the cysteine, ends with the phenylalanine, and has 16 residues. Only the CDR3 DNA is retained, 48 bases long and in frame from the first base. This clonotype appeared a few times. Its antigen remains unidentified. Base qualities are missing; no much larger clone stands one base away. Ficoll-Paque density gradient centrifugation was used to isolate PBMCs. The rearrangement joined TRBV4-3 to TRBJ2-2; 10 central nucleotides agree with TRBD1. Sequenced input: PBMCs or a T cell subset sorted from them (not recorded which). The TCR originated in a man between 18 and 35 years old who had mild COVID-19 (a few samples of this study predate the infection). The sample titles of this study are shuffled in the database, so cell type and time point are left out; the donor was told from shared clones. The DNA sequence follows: TGCGCCAGCAGCCGAGGACAGGGGGTTTGGACCGGGGAGCTGTTTTTT. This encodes CASSRGQGVWTGELFF.